Detailed here is one T cell receptor (beta chain). Its antigen is still unknown. The source of the sample is a study of T cells in localized non-small cell lung cancer. This table comes from immunoSEQ multiplex PCR, and its TCRdb copy is limited to in-frame clones, with some not included. The sample gives about 70,000 clones, roughly nine tenths of which show up once; just over 20% is in the top ten. Study outcomes and limitations: A median 57 of the top 100 tumor clones appeared in adjacent lung.

CDR3 size: 15 residues. The V segment lost 1 base and the J segment 5 bases; nucleotides outside the gene matches: 7. Germline loops: CDR1 LGHNA, CDR2 YNFKEQ. The V gene is TRBV4-2, the J gene TRBJ2-5; TRBD2 matches at 7 bases. The TCR was taken from a male donor aged 60 or older with stage III squamous cell lung carcinoma. The sample was peripheral blood, taken before any cancer treatment. CDR3 protein: CASSQVWEGAETQYF. Here the CDR3 DNA reads TGTGCCAGCAGCCAAGTGTGGGAGGGTGCGGAGACCCAGTACTTC.